This T cell receptor (beta chain) was identified in a study of OX40 agonist ivuxolimab in advanced cancers. Study-level findings and limits: Some nonresponders likewise displayed low normalized T-cell clonal expansion.

This clone was found a few times. As yet, its antigen is unknown. The protocol was immunoSEQ multiplex PCR, while the TCRdb copy is restricted to in-frame clones and leaves out a portion. The sample yields tens of thousands of clones, 80% to 90% seen once. The CDR3 contains 10 residues. Germline V gene data show CDR1 as SGHTA and CDR2 as FQGNSA. Trimming took off 9 bases at V and 3 bases at J, with 5 bases between the two ends. The chain couples TRBV7-2 to TRBJ1-1, with D hard to call. This sample comprised CD4+ or CD8+ T cells sorted from blood, obtained in a trial of the OX40 agonist ivuxolimab. This clonotype originated in an adult with an advanced solid tumor such as melanoma, head and neck, liver or kidney cancer. This CDR3 is CARRDTEAFF. Here the CDR3 DNA reads TGTGCCAGGAGGGACACTGAAGCTTTCTTT. Together with reference TRBV7-2 and TRBJ1-1, the CDR3 gives the full variable domain: GAGVSQSPSNKVTEKGKDVELRCDPISGHTALYWYRQSLGQGLEFLIYFQGNSAPDKSGLPSDRFSAERTGGSVSTLTIQRTQQEDSAVYLCARRDTEAFFGQGTRLTVV.